The clone carrying this TCR beta chain was detected only a few times. Its cognate antigen is unknown. The data were obtained in a study of neoadjuvant nivolumab and ipilimumab in lung cancer. Study details: The combination arm added day-1 ipilimumab 1 mg/kg to nivolumab 3 mg/kg on days 1, 15, 29. Broader study findings: Only two of four nivolumab-treated tumors gained richness and clonality by surgery. TCR receptors were sequenced in few samples.

Libraries were prepared by immunoSEQ multiplex PCR; TCRdb keeps only in-frame clonotypes and omits some of them. The sample shows over 4,000 clones, around four fifths of them seen only once. Germline assignment: CDR1 SQVTM and CDR2 ANQGSEA. The CDR3 is made up of 16 amino acids. V was cut by 6 bases and J by 3 bases, with 23 bases left in between. This chain joins TRBV29-1 and TRBJ1-2; the D gene is possibly TRBD1 (6 bases). The source of this sequence is an adult with non-small cell lung cancer. This specimen was tumor tissue, taken after neoadjuvant nivolumab, alone or with ipilimumab, at or shortly before surgery. CDR3 residues: CSVYGLRDTSHYGYTF. The CDR3 DNA reads TGCAGCGTCTACGGGCTGCGGGACACAAGTCACTATGGCTACACCTTC.